The 27 T cell receptor beta chains listed next were all sequenced from one sample in a study of blood T cell repertoires in COVID-19. The data were produced by immunoSEQ multiplex PCR, yet TCRdb's version contains in-frame clones alone and is incomplete. The table lists some 200,000 clones, about 90% of them singletons. The sample taken for sequencing was peripheral blood. All receptors come from a man aged 40-49 years with active or convalescent COVID-19.

The rearrangement joins TRBV4-1 to TRBJ2-1; 10 positions agree with TRBD2. The germline V gene encodes CDR1 MGHRA and CDR2 YSYEKL. The CDR3 covers 15 residues. J was trimmed by 9 bases and V by 0 bases; bases with no gene match: 5. CDR3 sequence reads: CASSQEELAGPEQFF. CDR3 nucleotides: TGCGCCAGCAGCCAAGAAGAACTAGCGGGGCCTGAGCAGTTCTTC.

The chain employs TRBV12-5 and TRBJ2-5; D possibly corresponds to TRBD2 (6 bases). Germline CDR1 and CDR2: LGHNT and FRNRAP. The CDR3 covers 13 residues. V lost 1 base to trimming and J lost 7 bases, with 10 bases between them. CDR3 nucleotides: TGTGCTAGTGGTTTGGCGGTGGGGGGGACCCAGTACTTC. Translated, it gives CASGLAVGGTQYF.

The table lists this clone with a count of one. The J gene is TRBJ1-3, the V gene TRBV19; 7 nucleotides match TRBD1. The CDR3 contains 13 residues. Germline V gene sequence: CDR1 LNHDA, CDR2 SQIVND (reference sequence). Trimming took 6 bases from V and 1 from J; bases not matched to a gene: 0. The CDR3 region is CASRQGSGNTIYF. CDR3 nucleotide sequence: TGTGCCAGTAGACAGGGGTCTGGAAACACCATATATTTT.

This sequence joins TRBV6-6 and TRBJ1-2; 8 bases are a match to TRBD1. V was clipped by 5 bases and J by 5 bases; unmatched bases: 13. This CDR3 comprises 16 residues. Looked up from germline, CDR1 is MNHNY and CDR2 is SVGAGI (reference sequence). The CDR3 DNA reads as TGTGCCAGCAGTCGAACAACCGGGACAGGAATATATGGCTACACCTTC. Its protein product is CASSRTTGTGIYGYTF.

The V and J genes are TRBV4-1 and TRBJ1-5; a weak D match, TRBD1 (5 bases). This CDR3 spans 18 amino acids. Germline CDR1 MGHRA, CDR2 YSYEKL. Trimming took 0 bases from V and 3 from J, leaving 18 bases between them. CDR3 sequence reads: CASSQEGLVGRPNQPQHF. As DNA, the CDR3 is TGCGCCAGCAGCCAAGAGGGCCTGGTGGGGCGGCCCAATCAGCCCCAGCATTTT.

The chain carries TRBV29-1 and TRBJ1-1; 7 nucleotides align to TRBD1. This CDR3 is built from 12 residues. Germline V gene sequence: CDR1 SQVTM, CDR2 ANQGSEA. J lost 7 bases, V lost 0 bases, and 2 bases had no gene match. The CDR3 DNA is TGCAGCGTTGAAGAACAGGGGTTTGAAGCTTTCTTT. Protein: CSVEEQGFEAFF.

The V and J genes are TRBV2 and TRBJ1-2, with 7 bases fitting TRBD1. The length of the CDR3 is 15 residues. Germline V gene data show CDR1 as SNHLY and CDR2 as FYNNEI. J gave up 2 bases and V 5 bases, and 8 bases lay outside the gene matches. The CDR3 sequence: CASSTQPTGNYGYTF. The CDR3 bases are TGTGCCAGCAGTACCCAACCGACAGGGAACTATGGCTACACCTTC.

V gene TRBV5-1 combines with J gene TRBJ2-3; 8 bases line up with TRBD2. Germline-derived CDR1 and CDR2 are SGHRS and YFSETQ. The CDR3 covers 16 residues. Trimming at V came to 1 base and at J to 4 bases, leaving 8 bases not matched to a gene. The CDR3 sequence: CASSLSPSGGSDTQYF. DNA of the CDR3: TGCGCCAGCAGCTTGTCGCCCAGCGGGGGATCAGATACGCAGTATTTT. The full variable domain, in which reference TRBV5-1 and TRBJ2-3 provide the parts outside the CDR3, is KAGVTQTPRYLIKTRGQQVTLSCSPISGHRSVSWYQQTPGQGLQFLFEYFSETQRNKGNFPGRFSGRQFSNSRSEMNVSTLELGDSALYLCASSLSPSGGSDTQYFGPGTRLTVL.

This sequence joins TRBV10-1 and TRBJ1-1; 7 bases line up with TRBD1. Germline V gene sequence: CDR1 WNHNN, CDR2 SYGVQD (reference sequence). Trimming cost V 7 bases and J 0 bases; bases outside gene matches: 8. The length of the CDR3 is 15 residues. Here the CDR3 DNA reads TGCGCCAGCAACCCCGGGACAGTGATGAACACTGAAGCTTTCTTT. Its protein product is CASNPGTVMNTEAFF.

On this clone itself: Other nucleotide sequences in the sample specify the same CDR3. The chain uses TRBV18 and TRBJ2-6, with D perhaps TRBD2 (5 bases). Germline V gene data show CDR1 as KGHSH and CDR2 as LQKENI. The CDR3 runs 15 residues. V lost 1 base to trimming and J lost 2 bases, with 6 bases between them. The CDR3 bases are TGTGCCAGCTCACCACAGGGAGCTGGGGCCAACGTCCTGACTTTC. Its protein is CASSPQGAGANVLTF. Combining the CDR3 with reference TRBV18 and TRBJ2-6 gives the whole variable domain NAGVMQNPRHLVRRRGQEARLRCSPMKGHSHVYWYRQLPEEGLKFMVYLQKENIIDESGMPKERFSAEFPKEGPSILRIQQVVRGDSAAYFCASSPQGAGANVLTFGAGSRLTVL.

This clone showed up just a few times. Other DNA sequences in this sample translate to the same CDR3. The chain joins TRBV2 to TRBJ2-3; TRBD1 matches 7 bases. Unmatched junction bases numbered 4, after V lost 5 bases and J lost 2 bases. The CDR3 spans 14 residues. The germline V gene encodes CDR1 SNHLY and CDR2 FYNNEI. DNA for the CDR3: TGTGCCAGCAGTCCAGACAGGGCCACAGATACGCAGTATTTT. Amino acid sequence: CASSPDRATDTQYF.

The count of this clone is one. The gene calls are TRBV7-3 and TRBJ2-5; D remains unclear. The CDR3 consists of 13 residues. V was clipped by 0 bases and J by 5 bases, with 7 bases between them. Germline CDR1 and CDR2: SGHTA and FQGTGA. This CDR3 is CASSLTVGETQYF. CDR3 in DNA: TGTGCCAGCAGCTTAACAGTCGGGGAGACCCAGTACTTC.

This clone was detected once. DNA for the CDR3: TGTGCCAGCAGCCCGAACCCTGGTCGGAGCACAGATACGCAGTATTTT. This sequence encodes CASSPNPGRSTDTQYF. V gene TRBV5-6 combines with J gene TRBJ2-3; D is undetermined. Germline V lookup: CDR1 SGHDT, CDR2 YYEEEE. Trimming removed 4 bases at V and 0 bases at J, with 15 bases between. CDR3 size: 16 residues.

The gene calls are TRBV19 and TRBJ1-5; a possible D gene is TRBD1 (6 bases). CDR1 LNHDA and CDR2 SQIVND come from the germline V gene (reference sequence). V shed 10 bases and J shed 4 bases, with 11 bases lying between them. This CDR3 is 12 amino acids long. CDR3 DNA sequence: TGTGCCACAGGGGTAGGGAATCAGCCCCAGCATTTT. It encodes CATGVGNQPQHF.

The chain employs TRBV27 and TRBJ2-1; 12 bases align to TRBD2. Germline loops: CDR1 MNHEY, CDR2 SMNVEV (reference sequence). This CDR3 comprises 16 residues. J lost 3 bases, V lost 5 bases, and 5 bases had no gene match. CDR3 sequence (DNA): TGTGCCAGCAGTCCCTCGGGACTAGCGGGCTACAATGAGCAGTTCTTC. This codes for CASSPSGLAGYNEQFF.

This clone was seen more than once but under ten times. The J gene is TRBJ1-1, the V gene TRBV7-9; D is undetermined. Germline V gene data show CDR1 as SEHNR and CDR2 as FQNEAQ (reference sequence). This CDR3 is built from 15 residues. V was cut by 5 bases and J by 0 bases, with 13 bases left in between. In DNA, the CDR3 is TGTGCCAGCAGCCTCAGTATACGCATGAACACTGAAGCTTTCTTT. It encodes CASSLSIRMNTEAFF.

The rearrangement uses TRBV5-4 and TRBJ1-1; tentatively, D is TRBD1 (5 bases). From germline, CDR1 is SGHNT and CDR2 YYREEE (reference sequence). The V gene lost 0 bases and the J gene lost 1 base, with 10 bases spanning the gap. This CDR3 has 15 amino acids. The CDR3 loop is CASSLEGARNTEAFF. The CDR3 coding sequence is TGTGCCAGCAGCTTGGAAGGGGCGAGGAACACTGAAGCTTTCTTT.

The CDR3 loop is CASSQNRGEYGYTF. The DNA of the CDR3 is TGTGCCAGCAGCCAAAACAGGGGAGAATATGGCTACACCTTC. V gene TRBV27 combines with J gene TRBJ1-2; 7 bases fit TRBD1. In germline, CDR1 is MNHEY, CDR2 SMNVEV (reference sequence). CDR3 length equals 14 residues. V trimming: 6 bases; J trimming: 5 bases; junction bases outside the gene matches: 9.

CDR3 sequence: CASSLMGGDHTGELFF. CDR3 coding DNA: TGCGCCAGCAGCTTGATGGGGGGAGATCACACCGGGGAGCTGTTTTTT. The chain uses TRBV5-1 and TRBJ2-2, with a tentative D call TRBD2 (6 bases). Germline assignment: CDR1 SGHRS and CDR2 YFSETQ. V was clipped by 1 base and J by 3 bases, with 13 bases between them. This CDR3 comprises 16 residues.

The CDR3 DNA reads as TGCGCCAGCAGCCAAGGATACAGCAACTCCTACGAGCAGTACTTC. This codes for CASSQGYSNSYEQYF. This chain links TRBV4-3 with TRBJ2-7, with D uncertain. V lost 1 base and J lost 0, with 10 bases in between. This CDR3 has 15 residues. CDR1 is LGHNA, CDR2 YSLEER, per germline.

Details on this clone: Sequence at one end of the junction differs from germline and may be a read error. The rearrangement joins TRBV19 to TRBJ1-5; 9 positions agree with TRBD1. The CDR3 loop spans 12 amino acids. The germline V gene encodes CDR1 LNHDA and CDR2 SQIVND (reference sequence). CDR3 region: CAAGQGSQPQHF. In DNA form, the CDR3 reads TGCGCAGCGGGACAGGGAAGTCAGCCCCAGCATTTT.

This clone was seen a single time. V usage is TRBV25-1 and J usage is TRBJ2-1, with 11 bases fitting TRBD2. V gave up 2 bases and J gave up 4 bases; unmatched junction bases: 7. This CDR3 has 17 residues. CDR1 MGHDK and CDR2 SYGVNS come from the germline V gene. The CDR3 spells CASSEMTGLADYNEQFF. The CDR3 bases are TGTGCCAGCAGTGAAATGACGGGACTAGCGGATTACAATGAGCAGTTCTTC.

The V call is TRBV19, the J call TRBJ1-2, with D possibly being TRBD1 (5 bases). This CDR3 is built from 13 residues. The germline gives CDR1 LNHDA, CDR2 SQIVND (reference sequence). V lost 6 bases to trimming and J lost 5 bases, with 13 bases between them. CDR3 DNA sequence: TGTGCCAGTAGACCTAGGGGCGCGTATGGCTACACCTTC. Translating it yields CASRPRGAYGYTF.

This chain connects TRBV6-8 to TRBJ1-2, with a tentative D call TRBD1 (5 bases). V lost 5 bases to trimming and J lost 2 bases, with 9 bases between them. Germline V CDR1 and CDR2: MNHGY, SAAAGT. The CDR3 contains 13 residues. The CDR3 nucleotides read TGTGCCAGCAGTCTAGACAGAAACTATGGCTACACCTTC. This gives the protein CASSLDRNYGYTF.

The V gene is TRBV28, the J gene TRBJ2-7, with TRBD2 matching over 8 bases. V shed 2 bases, J shed 4 bases, and the junction held 7 bases outside the gene matches. Germline V gene data show CDR1 as MDHEN and CDR2 as SYDVKM. The CDR3 extends over 15 amino acids. Here the CDR3 DNA reads TGTGCCAGCAGTTTAGGAGACAGCGGGGGTTACGAGCAGTACTTC. This gives the protein CASSLGDSGGYEQYF.

The gene calls are TRBV27 and TRBJ1-2, with D possibly TRBD1 on 5 matching bases. Per germline, CDR1 MNHEY and CDR2 SMNVEV (reference sequence). The V end lost 5 bases, the J end lost 8 bases, and 24 bases lay between the germline ends. CDR3 length: 16 residues. CDR3 protein: CASSPPGLSALEGYTF. CDR3 DNA sequence: TGTGCCAGCAGTCCCCCAGGGCTCAGCGCTTTAGAGGGCTACACCTTC.

The V and J genes are TRBV25-1 and TRBJ1-2; no clear D gene. Germline V gives CDR1 MGHDK, CDR2 SYGVNS. With 3 bases removed from V and 8 bases from J, the gap between germline ends came to 10 bases. The CDR3 is made up of 12 amino acids. Written as DNA, the CDR3 is TGTGCCAGCAGTGAGGCGGCAAGCGGCTACACCTTC. This encodes CASSEAASGYTF.